This T cell receptor (beta chain) was captured by sequencing in a study of response to subunit inactivated influenza vaccine. Regarding the study as a whole: Seasonal influenza vaccination, on each occasion, was suggested by the authors to recruit few new T cells.

CDR1 and CDR2 from the germline V gene are SGHDN and FVKESK. CDR3 size: 15 residues. The ends lost 5 bases at V and 3 bases at J; junction bases unmatched: 4. Worth noting for this clonotype: Its antigen remains unknown.

TCRdb reanalysed the RT-PCR reads using MiXCR and keeps one entry per CDR3 protein. The table has hundreds of thousands of distinct CDR3 sequences, approximately 11% seen once. This TCR derives from a middle-aged man who received an inactivated influenza vaccine. The J gene is TRBJ2-1, the V gene TRBV14, with 10 nucleotides matching TRBD2. The starting material was PBMCs from blood, obtained more than 35 days after vaccination. This chain's CDR3 is CASSFTSGNYNEQFF. Written as DNA, the CDR3 is TGTGCCAGCAGCTTCACTAGCGGGAACTACAATGAGCAGTTCTTC. Combining the CDR3 with reference TRBV14 and TRBJ2-1 gives the whole variable domain EAGVTQFPSHSVIEKGQTVTLRCDPISGHDNLYWYRRVMGKEIKFLLHFVKESKQDESGMPNNRFLAERTGGTYSTLKVQPAELEDSGVYFCASSFTSGNYNEQFFGPGTRLTVL.